This T cell receptor beta chain was sequenced during a study of shared clonotypes between healthy human individuals. V gave up 1 base and J gave up 0 bases, with 13 bases separating them. Germline V gives CDR1 SNHLY, CDR2 FYNNEI. This CDR3 has 17 residues. Naive CD8 cells were CD45RO-negative, positively selected for CCR7, excluding terminally differentiated effector memory CD45RA+ cells. About 30,000 T cell genomes, or roughly 200 ng DNA, went into the sorted-subset replicate PCRs. Here immunoSEQ multiplex PCR was the method, and the copy in TCRdb shows in-frame clones only, minus some. The sample includes over 750,000 clones, about 96% of them seen just once.

This TCR derives from a man aged 30 to 45 in good health. Sequencing was done on a sample of naive CD8+ T cells sorted from blood. The chain is built from TRBV2 and TRBJ2-4; D ambiguous. The CDR3 DNA reads as TGTGCCAGCAGTGAAGTTGGGGATCACCGAGCCAAAAACATTCAGTACTTC. Translation: CASSEVGDHRAKNIQYF.